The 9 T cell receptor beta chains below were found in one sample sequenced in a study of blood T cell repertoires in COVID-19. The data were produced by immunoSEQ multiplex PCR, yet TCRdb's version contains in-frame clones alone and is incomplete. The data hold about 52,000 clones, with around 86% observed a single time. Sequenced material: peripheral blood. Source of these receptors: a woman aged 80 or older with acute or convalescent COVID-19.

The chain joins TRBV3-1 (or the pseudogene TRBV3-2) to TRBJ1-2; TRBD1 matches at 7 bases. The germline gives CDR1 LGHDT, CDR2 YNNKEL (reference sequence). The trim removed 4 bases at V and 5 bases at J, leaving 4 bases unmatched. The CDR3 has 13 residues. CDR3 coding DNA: TGTGCCAGCAGCCCCGGGACAGATTATGGCTACACCTTC. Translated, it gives CASSPGTDYGYTF.

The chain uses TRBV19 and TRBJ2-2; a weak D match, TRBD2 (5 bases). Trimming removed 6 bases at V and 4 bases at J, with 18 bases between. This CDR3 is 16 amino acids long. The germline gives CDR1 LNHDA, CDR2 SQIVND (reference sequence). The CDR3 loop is CASRRAWPESTGELFF. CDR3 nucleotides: TGTGCCAGTAGGCGGGCATGGCCGGAGAGCACCGGGGAGCTGTTTTTT. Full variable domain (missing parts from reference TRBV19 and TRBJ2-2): DGGITQSPKYLFRKEGQNVTLSCEQNLNHDAMYWYRQDPGQGLRLIYYSQIVNDFQKGDIAEGYSVSREKKESFPLTVTSAQKNPTAFYLCASRRAWPESTGELFFGEGSRLTVL.

CDR3 protein: CASGLRRGEQYF. In DNA form, the CDR3 reads TGTGCTAGTGGTTTACGGCGGGGCGAGCAGTACTTC. This sequence joins TRBV12-5 and TRBJ2-7, with D perhaps matching TRBD2 (6 bases). Per the germline V gene, CDR1 is LGHNT and CDR2 is FRNRAP. This CDR3 spans 12 amino acids. The V gene lost 3 bases and the J gene lost 6 bases, with 9 bases spanning the gap.

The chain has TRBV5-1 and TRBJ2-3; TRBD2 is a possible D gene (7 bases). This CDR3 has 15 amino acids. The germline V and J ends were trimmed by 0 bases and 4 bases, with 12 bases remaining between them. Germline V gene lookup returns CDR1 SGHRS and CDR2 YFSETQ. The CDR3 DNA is TGCGCCAGCAGCTTGGCGGGGGGCCGGGCAGATACGCAGTATTTT. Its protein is CASSLAGGRADTQYF.

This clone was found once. The CDR3 nucleotides read TGTGCCAGCCGTAGCGGGGGAGGATACAATGAGCAGTTCTTC. Its translation: CASRSGGGYNEQFF. This chain links TRBV28 with TRBJ2-1; TRBD2 aligns across 9 bases. V lost 8 bases to trimming and J lost 4 bases; unmatched junction nucleotides: 6. CDR1 and CDR2 from the germline V gene are MDHEN and SYDVKM. The CDR3 runs to 14 residues.

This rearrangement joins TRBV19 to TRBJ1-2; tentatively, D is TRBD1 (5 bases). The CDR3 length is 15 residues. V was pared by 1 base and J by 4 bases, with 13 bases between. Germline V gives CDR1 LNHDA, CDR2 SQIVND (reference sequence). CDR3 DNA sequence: TGTGCCAGTAGTATAGTCCCCAGGGCGGCCTATGGCTACACCTTC. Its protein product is CASSIVPRAAYGYTF.

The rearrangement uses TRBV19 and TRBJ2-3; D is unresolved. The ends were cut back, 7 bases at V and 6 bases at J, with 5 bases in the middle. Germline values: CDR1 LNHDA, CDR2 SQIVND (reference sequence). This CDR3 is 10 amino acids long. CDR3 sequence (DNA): TGTGCCAGTATGAGGGATACGCAGTATTTT. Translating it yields CASMRDTQYF.

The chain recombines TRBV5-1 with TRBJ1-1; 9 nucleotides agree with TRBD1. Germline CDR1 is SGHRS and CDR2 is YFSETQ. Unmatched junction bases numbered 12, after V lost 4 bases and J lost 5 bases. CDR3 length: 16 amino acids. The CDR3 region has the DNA TGCGCCAGCAGCCATAACAGGGGGCGAATCCAGACTGAAGCTTTCTTT. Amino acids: CASSHNRGRIQTEAFF.

The CDR3 here is CASSLGAGAPGTQYF. As DNA, the CDR3 is TGTGCCAGCAGCTTGGGAGCAGGGGCCCCCGGTACGCAGTATTTT. V gene TRBV5-4 combines with J gene TRBJ2-3; D might be TRBD1 (6 bases). The CDR3 consists of 15 residues. CDR1 SGHNT and CDR2 YYREEE come from the germline V gene (reference sequence). V dropped 0 bases and J dropped 8 bases, with 16 bases sitting between them. Looking up the rest from reference TRBV5-4 and TRBJ2-3 gives the full variable domain: ETGVTQSPTHLIKTRGQQVTLRCSSQSGHNTVSWYQQALGQGPQFIFQYYREEENGRGNFPPRFSGLQFPNYSSELNVNALELDDSALYLCASSLGAGAPGTQYFGPGTRLTVL.